Listed here is a single TCR beta chain. Its antigen remains unidentified. This entry belongs to a study of T-cell memory formation after mild COVID-19. Study-level background: TCR clusters were mostly confined to one donor each. Whole-study findings and limits: Researchers report contracting CD4+ clones mostly in CM and EM, with CD8+ clones in EMRA. Clonal second-wave expansions that peaked on day 37 had unconfirmed SARS-CoV-2 specificity. Clones that contracted from day 15 to 85 were balanced CD4/CD8, while later expanders leaned CD4+.

Each CDR3 protein is one row after TCRdb ran MiXCR on the 5' RACE reads. The profile shows 190,000 or so distinct CDR3 sequences, over 20% of them singletons. Per the germline V gene, CDR1 is SGHTA and CDR2 is FQGNSA. CDR3 length equals 15 residues. V lost 4 bases, J lost 2 bases, and 14 bases lay in between. The sequenced sample was PBMCs or a T cell subset sorted from them (not recorded which). J is TRBJ1-1 and V is TRBV7-2; D is unresolved. The clonotype was recovered from an adult woman who had mild COVID-19 (a few samples of this study predate the infection). Cell type and time point are not known. The CDR3 is CASSSGIWGNTEAFF. CDR3 in DNA: TGTGCCAGCAGCTCCGGAATATGGGGTAACACTGAAGCTTTCTTT.